A single T cell receptor beta chain is shown here with its context. The data derive from a study of blood T cell repertoires in COVID-19. Study background: Both acute and convalescent COVID-19 samples were obtained from the United States, Italy and Spain.

CDR3 size: 12 residues. Trimming removed 2 bases at V and 4 bases at J, with 6 bases between. CDR1 is MDHEN, CDR2 SYDVKM, per germline. Authors' analysis steps: Reference gene primer amplification in the assay estimated nucleated cell counts. Generated by immunoSEQ multiplex PCR, the TCRdb table keeps only in-frame clones and is missing some. V, J and clone size are those of that table, while D and trimming were read from the DNA. This table holds a few hundred thousand clones, about 89% found once. The chain combines TRBV28 with TRBJ2-7; D call uncertain. This clonotype was sampled from a woman in her 30s with COVID-19, enrolled during active disease. The source material was peripheral blood. Here the CDR3 reads CASSLNRYEQYF. The DNA for the CDR3 is TGTGCCAGCAGTTTAAATAGATACGAGCAGTACTTC.